This entry lists 4 T cell receptor beta chains sequenced from one sample in a study of T cell responses to AZD1222 COVID-19 vaccine. TCRdb's copy holds only in-frame clones and misses some; the assay was immunoSEQ multiplex PCR. The repertoire holds about 55,000 clones, with 87% as singletons. The sequenced sample was peripheral blood, obtained on day 0 of AZD1222 vaccination. The source is an adult in good health.

The chain carries TRBV5-1 and TRBJ1-5; D not resolved. Germline V gene sequence: CDR1 SGHRS, CDR2 YFSETQ. V gave up 4 bases and J gave up 0 bases, with 11 bases separating them. The CDR3 has 15 residues. The CDR3 DNA sequence: TGCGCCAGCAGCCCCGACGGGAATAGCAATCAGCCCCAGCATTTT. Translating gives CASSPDGNSNQPQHF.

This chain links TRBV5-5 with TRBJ1-2, with D unclear. Germline CDR1 reads SGHKS; CDR2 reads YYEKEE (reference sequence). CDR3 length: 12 residues. The V end was cut by 2 bases, the J end by 7 bases, with 9 bases between. DNA for the CDR3: TGTGCCAGCAGCTTATCGGAGGTTGGCTACACCTTC. This codes for CASSLSEVGYTF.

The chain recombines TRBV18 with TRBJ1-1; D is uncertain. V lost 6 bases and J 0 bases, leaving 17 bases between the germline ends. CDR3 size: 16 residues. CDR1 and CDR2 (germline): KGHSH, LQKENI. CDR3 in amino acids: CASSPASNILNTEAFF. The CDR3 DNA sequence: TGTGCCAGCTCCCCAGCCTCAAACATCCTGAACACTGAAGCTTTCTTT.

This clone was observed a single time. CDR3 sequence (DNA): TGTGCCAGCAGCCTGGGACAGGGGAATTCACCCCTCCACTTT. Its translation: CASSLGQGNSPLHF. V gene TRBV3-1 (or the pseudogene TRBV3-2) combines with J gene TRBJ1-6, with 10 bases matching TRBD1. This CDR3 comprises 14 residues. Germline trimming cut 4 bases from V and 7 bases from J; bases unmatched to any gene: 1. The V gene's germline CDR1 is LGHDT and CDR2 YNNKEL (reference sequence).